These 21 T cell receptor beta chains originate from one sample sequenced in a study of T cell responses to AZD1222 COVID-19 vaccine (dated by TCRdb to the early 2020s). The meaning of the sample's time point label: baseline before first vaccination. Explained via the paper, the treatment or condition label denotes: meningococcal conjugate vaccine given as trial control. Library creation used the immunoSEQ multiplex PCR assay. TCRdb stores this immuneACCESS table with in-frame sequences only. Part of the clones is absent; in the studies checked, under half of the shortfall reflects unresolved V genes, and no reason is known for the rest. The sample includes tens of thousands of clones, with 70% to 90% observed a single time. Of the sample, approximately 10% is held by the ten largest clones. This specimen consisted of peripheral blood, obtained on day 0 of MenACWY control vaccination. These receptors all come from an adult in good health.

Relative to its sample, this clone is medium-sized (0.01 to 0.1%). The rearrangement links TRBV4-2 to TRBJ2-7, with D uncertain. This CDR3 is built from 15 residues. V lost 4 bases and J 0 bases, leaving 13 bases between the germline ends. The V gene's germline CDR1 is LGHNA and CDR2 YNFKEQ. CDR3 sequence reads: CASSPSVPDSYEQYF. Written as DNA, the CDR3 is TGTGCCAGCAGCCCCTCAGTACCCGACTCCTACGAGCAGTACTTC.

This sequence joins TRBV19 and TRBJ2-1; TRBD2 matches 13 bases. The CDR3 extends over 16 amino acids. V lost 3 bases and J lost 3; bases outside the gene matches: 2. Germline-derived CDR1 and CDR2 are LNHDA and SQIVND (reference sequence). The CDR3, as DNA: TGTGCCAGTAGTATTACTAGCGGGGGGGACTACAATGAGCAGTTCTTC. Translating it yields CASSITSGGDYNEQFF.

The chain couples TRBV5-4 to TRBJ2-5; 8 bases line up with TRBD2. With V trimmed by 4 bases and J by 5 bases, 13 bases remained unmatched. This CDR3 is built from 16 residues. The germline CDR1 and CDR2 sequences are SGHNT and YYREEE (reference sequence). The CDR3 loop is CASSPRTSRQGETQYF. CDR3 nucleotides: TGTGCCAGCAGCCCTAGGACTAGCAGACAAGGGGAGACCCAGTACTTC.

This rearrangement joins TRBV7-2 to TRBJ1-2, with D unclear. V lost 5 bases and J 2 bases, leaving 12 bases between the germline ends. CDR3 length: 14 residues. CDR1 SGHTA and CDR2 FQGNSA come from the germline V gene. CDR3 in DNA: TGTGCCAGCAGCCCATCGGGCCAAAACTATGGCTACACCTTC. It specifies CASSPSGQNYGYTF.

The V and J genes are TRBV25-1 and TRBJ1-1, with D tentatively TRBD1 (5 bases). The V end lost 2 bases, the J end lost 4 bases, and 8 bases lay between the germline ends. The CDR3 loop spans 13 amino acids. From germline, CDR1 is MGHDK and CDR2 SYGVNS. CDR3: CASSERDFTEAFF. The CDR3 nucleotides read TGTGCCAGCAGTGAACGGGACTTCACTGAAGCTTTCTTT.

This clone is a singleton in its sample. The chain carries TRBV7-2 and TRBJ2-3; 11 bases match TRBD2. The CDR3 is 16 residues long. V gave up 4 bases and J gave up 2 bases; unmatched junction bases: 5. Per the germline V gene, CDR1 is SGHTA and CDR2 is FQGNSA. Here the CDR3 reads CASSSRLAGNTDTQYF. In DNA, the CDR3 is TGTGCCAGCAGCTCGAGACTAGCGGGGAACACAGATACGCAGTATTTT.

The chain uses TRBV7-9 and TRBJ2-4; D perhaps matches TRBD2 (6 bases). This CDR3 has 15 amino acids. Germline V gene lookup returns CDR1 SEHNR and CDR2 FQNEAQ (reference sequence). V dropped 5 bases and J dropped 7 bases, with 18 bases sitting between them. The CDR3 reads CASSPSLSGRNIQYF. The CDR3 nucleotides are TGTGCCAGCAGCCCAAGTCTGTCAGGGAGGAACATTCAGTACTTC. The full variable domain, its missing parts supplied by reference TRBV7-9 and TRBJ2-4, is DTGVSQNPRHKITKRGQNVTFRCDPISEHNRLYWYRQTLGQGPEFLTYFQNEAQLEKSRLLSDRFSAERPKGSFSTLEIQRTEQGDSAMYLCASSPSLSGRNIQYFGAGTRLSVL.

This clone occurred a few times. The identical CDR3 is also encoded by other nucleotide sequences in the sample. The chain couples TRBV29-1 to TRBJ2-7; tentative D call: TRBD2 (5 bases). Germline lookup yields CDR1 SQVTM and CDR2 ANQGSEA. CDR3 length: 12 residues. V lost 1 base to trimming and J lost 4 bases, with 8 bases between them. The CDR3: CSVEVRDYEQYF. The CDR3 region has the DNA TGCAGCGTTGAAGTCCGGGATTACGAGCAGTACTTC.

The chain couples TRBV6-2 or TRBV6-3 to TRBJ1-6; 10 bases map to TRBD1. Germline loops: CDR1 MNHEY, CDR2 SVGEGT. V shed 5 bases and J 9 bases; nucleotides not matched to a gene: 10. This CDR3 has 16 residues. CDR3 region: CASSVTTGGLGSPLHF. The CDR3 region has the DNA TGTGCCAGCAGTGTAACGACAGGGGGCTTGGGTTCACCCCTCCACTTT.

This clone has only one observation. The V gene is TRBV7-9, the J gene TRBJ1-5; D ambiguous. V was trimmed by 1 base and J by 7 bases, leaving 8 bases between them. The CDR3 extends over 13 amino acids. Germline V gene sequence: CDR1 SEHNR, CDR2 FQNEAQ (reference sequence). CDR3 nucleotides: TGTGCCAGCAGCTTAGTAGTCGGACAGCCCCAGCATTTT. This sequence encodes CASSLVVGQPQHF.

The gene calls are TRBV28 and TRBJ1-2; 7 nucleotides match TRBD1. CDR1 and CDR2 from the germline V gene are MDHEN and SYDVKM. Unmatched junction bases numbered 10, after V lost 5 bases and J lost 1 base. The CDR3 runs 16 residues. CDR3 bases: TGTGCCAGCAGTATCCATACAGGGGAGATTAACTATGGCTACACCTTC. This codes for CASSIHTGEINYGYTF.

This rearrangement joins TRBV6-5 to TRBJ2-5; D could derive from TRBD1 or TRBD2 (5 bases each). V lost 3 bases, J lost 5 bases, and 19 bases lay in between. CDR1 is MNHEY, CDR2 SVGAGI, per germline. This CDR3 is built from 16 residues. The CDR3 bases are TGTGCCAGCAGTTATCCCGGGGCTCCTCGAGGGGAGACCCAGTACTTC. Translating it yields CASSYPGAPRGETQYF.

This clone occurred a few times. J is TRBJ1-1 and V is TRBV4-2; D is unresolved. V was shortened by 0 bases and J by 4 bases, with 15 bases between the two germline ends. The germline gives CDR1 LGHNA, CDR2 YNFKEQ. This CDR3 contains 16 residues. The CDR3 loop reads CASSQDNPMTGTEAFF. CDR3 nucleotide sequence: TGTGCCAGCAGCCAAGATAACCCTATGACGGGCACTGAAGCTTTCTTT.

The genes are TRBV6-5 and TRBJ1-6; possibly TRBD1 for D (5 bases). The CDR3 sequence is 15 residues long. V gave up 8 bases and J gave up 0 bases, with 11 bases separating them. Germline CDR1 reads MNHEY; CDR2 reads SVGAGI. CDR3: CASAQESSYNSPLHF. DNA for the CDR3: TGTGCCAGCGCACAGGAAAGCTCCTATAATTCACCCCTCCACTTT.

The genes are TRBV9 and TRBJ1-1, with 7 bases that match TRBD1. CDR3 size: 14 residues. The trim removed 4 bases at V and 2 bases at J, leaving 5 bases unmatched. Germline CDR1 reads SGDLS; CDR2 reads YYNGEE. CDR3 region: CASSPGTANTEAFF. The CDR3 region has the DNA TGTGCCAGCAGCCCCGGGACAGCAAACACTGAAGCTTTCTTT.

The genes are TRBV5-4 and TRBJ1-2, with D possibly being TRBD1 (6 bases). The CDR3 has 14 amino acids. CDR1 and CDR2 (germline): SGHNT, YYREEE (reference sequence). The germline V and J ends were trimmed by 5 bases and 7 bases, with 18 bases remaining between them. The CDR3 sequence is CASRLRGREGGYTF. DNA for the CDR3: TGTGCCAGCAGGCTCAGGGGACGGGAGGGTGGCTACACCTTC. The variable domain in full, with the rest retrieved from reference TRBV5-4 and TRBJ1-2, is ETGVTQSPTHLIKTRGQQVTLRCSSQSGHNTVSWYQQALGQGPQFIFQYYREEENGRGNFPPRFSGLQFPNYSSELNVNALELDDSALYLCASRLRGREGGYTFGSGTRLTVV.

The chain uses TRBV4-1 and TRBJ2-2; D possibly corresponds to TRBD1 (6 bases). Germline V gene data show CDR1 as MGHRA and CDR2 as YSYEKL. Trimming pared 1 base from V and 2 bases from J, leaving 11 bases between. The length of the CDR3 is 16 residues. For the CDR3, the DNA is TGCGCCAGCAGCCAAGCCTCAGGGGCCAACACCGGGGAGCTGTTTTTT. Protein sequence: CASSQASGANTGELFF.

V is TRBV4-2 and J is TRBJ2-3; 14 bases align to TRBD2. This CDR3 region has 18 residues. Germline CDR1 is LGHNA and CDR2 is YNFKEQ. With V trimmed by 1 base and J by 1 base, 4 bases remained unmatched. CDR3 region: CASSQGLAGGPGTDTQYF. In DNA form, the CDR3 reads TGTGCCAGCAGCCAAGGACTAGCGGGGGGGCCTGGCACAGATACGCAGTATTTT.

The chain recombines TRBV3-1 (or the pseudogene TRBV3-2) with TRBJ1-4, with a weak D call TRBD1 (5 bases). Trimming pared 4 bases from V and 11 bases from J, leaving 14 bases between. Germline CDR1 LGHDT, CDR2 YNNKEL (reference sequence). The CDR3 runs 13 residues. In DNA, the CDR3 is TGTGCCAGCAGCCCCAGGTTCCGGGACAAACTGTTTTTT. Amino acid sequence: CASSPRFRDKLFF.

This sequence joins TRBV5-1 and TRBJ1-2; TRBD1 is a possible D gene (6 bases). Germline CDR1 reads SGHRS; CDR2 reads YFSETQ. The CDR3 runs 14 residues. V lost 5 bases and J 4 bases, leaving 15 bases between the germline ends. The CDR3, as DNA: TGCGCCAGCAGGCCGGGACACGACGTCTATGGCTACACCTTC. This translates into CASRPGHDVYGYTF.

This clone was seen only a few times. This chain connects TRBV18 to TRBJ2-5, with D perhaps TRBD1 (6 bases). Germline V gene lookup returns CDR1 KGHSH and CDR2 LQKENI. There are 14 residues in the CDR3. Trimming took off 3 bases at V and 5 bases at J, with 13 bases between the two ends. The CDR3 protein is CASSPGRGAETQYF. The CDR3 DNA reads TGTGCCAGCTCACCGGGCAGGGGTGCGGAGACCCAGTACTTC.